These 7 T cell receptor beta chains originate from one sample sequenced in a study of breast tumors, draining lymph nodes, adjacent tissues. TCRdb called the multiplex PCR reads again in MiXCR, with one record for every CDR3 protein. The table records fewer than 25,000 distinct CDR3 sequences, 60% to 70% of them present only once. The sequenced sample consisted of tumor-adjacent breast tissue. These receptors originate from a female donor with breast cancer. Some clones in this sample may be carry-over from other donors' samples.

This chain links TRBV4-1 with TRBJ2-5; D might be TRBD2 (6 bases). This CDR3 has 14 residues. Germline V lookup: CDR1 MGHRA, CDR2 YSYEKL. Trimming removed 2 bases at V and 7 bases at J, with 14 bases between. In nucleotides, the CDR3 is TGCGCCAGCAGCCAACCGGGACTCCGGGGGACCCAGTACTTC. Its translation: CASSQPGLRGTQYF.

This chain connects TRBV15 to TRBJ2-7; the match to TRBD2 covers 8 bases. Germline trimming cut 0 bases from V and 0 bases from J; bases unmatched to any gene: 4. The CDR3 has 16 residues. CDR1 is LNHNV, CDR2 YYDKDF, per germline (reference sequence). The CDR3 sequence is CATSRDRTSRSYEQYF. CDR3 DNA: TGTGCCACCAGCAGAGATCGGACTAGCCGCTCCTACGAGCAGTACTTC.

This clonotype was counted only a few times. The J gene is TRBJ2-3, the V gene TRBV7-9, with a possible D match to TRBD2 (5 bases). The CDR3 is made up of 14 amino acids. The germline V and J ends were trimmed by 6 bases and 0 bases, with 10 bases remaining between them. CDR1 SEHNR and CDR2 FQNEAQ come from the germline V gene (reference sequence). CDR3 in DNA: TGTGCCAGCAGGGACTGGTCAAGCACAGATACGCAGTATTTT. Encoded protein: CASRDWSSTDTQYF.

The CDR3 protein is CASSLLARQSTDTQYF. The CDR3, as DNA: TGTGCCAGCAGCTTGCTAGCGCGACAAAGCACAGATACGCAGTATTTT. V usage is TRBV7-9 and J usage is TRBJ2-3; TRBD2 is a possible D gene (6 bases). Germline V CDR1 and CDR2: SEHNR, FQNEAQ (reference sequence). Trimming cost V 3 bases and J 0 bases, with 13 bases left between them. This CDR3 comprises 16 residues. Full variable domain (missing parts from reference TRBV7-9 and TRBJ2-3): DTGVSQNPRHKITKRGQNVTFRCDPISEHNRLYWYRQTLGQGPEFLTYFQNEAQLEKSRLLSDRFSAERPKGSFSTLEIQRTEQGDSAMYLCASSLLARQSTDTQYFGPGTRLTVL.

The chain is built from TRBV20-1 and TRBJ2-3; possibly TRBD2 for D (6 bases). V was shortened by 1 base and J by 10 bases, with 24 bases between the two germline ends. This CDR3 is 16 amino acids long. CDR1 and CDR2 (germline): DFQATT, SNEGSKA (reference sequence). The CDR3 protein is CSARAPDYSSVDAQYF. DNA for the CDR3: TGCAGTGCTAGAGCTCCGGACTACTCCTCGGTCGATGCGCAGTATTTT.

V gene TRBV5-1 combines with J gene TRBJ1-6; possibly TRBD1 for D (5 bases). The CDR3 consists of 16 residues. The germline V gene has CDR1 SGHRS and CDR2 YFSETQ. V lost 0 bases, J lost 5 bases, and 12 bases lay in between. CDR3 DNA: TGCGCCAGCAGCTTGGTGGCAGCAGGGAATAATTCACCCCTCCACTTT. The encoded protein is CASSLVAAGNNSPLHF.

The CDR3 sequence: CATSRDRQSVGYTF. The CDR3 DNA is TGTGCCACCAGCAGAGATCGTCAGTCTGTAGGCTACACCTTC. The chain joins TRBV15 to TRBJ1-2; D gene uncertain. CDR1 LNHNV and CDR2 YYDKDF come from the germline V gene (reference sequence). V lost 0 bases, J lost 8 bases, and 13 bases lay in between. This CDR3 spans 14 amino acids.